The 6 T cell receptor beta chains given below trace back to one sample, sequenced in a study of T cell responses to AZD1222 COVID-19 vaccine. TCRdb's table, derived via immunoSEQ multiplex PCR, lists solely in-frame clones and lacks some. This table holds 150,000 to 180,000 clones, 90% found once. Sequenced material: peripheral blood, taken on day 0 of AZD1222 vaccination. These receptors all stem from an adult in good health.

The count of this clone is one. The CDR3 region has the DNA TGTGCCAGCAGCCAAGGATTGTCCCAGACCGGGGAGCTGTTTTTT. It encodes CASSQGLSQTGELFF. This rearrangement joins TRBV3-1 (or the pseudogene TRBV3-2) to TRBJ2-2; D gene ambiguous. Germline V gene data show CDR1 as LGHDT and CDR2 as YNNKEL (reference sequence). The CDR3 extends over 15 amino acids. V lost 1 base, J lost 5 bases, and 11 bases lay in between.

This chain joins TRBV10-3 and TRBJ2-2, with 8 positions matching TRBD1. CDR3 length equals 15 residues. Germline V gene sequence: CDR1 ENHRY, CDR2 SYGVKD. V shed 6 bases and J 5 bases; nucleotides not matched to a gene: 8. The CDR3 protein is CAIRAGQGATGELFF. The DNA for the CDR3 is TGTGCCATCAGAGCCGGACAGGGTGCTACCGGGGAGCTGTTTTTT.

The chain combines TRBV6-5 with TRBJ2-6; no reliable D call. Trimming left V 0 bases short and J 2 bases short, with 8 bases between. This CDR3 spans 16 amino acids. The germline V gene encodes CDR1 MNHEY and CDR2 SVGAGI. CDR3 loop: CASSYSGLAGANVLTF. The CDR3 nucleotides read TGTGCCAGCAGTTACTCCGGGCTTGCTGGGGCCAACGTCCTGACTTTC.

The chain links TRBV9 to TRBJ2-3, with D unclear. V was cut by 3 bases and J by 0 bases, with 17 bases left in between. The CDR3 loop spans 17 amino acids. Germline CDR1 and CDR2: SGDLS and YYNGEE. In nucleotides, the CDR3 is TGTGCCAGCAGCGCGCCCCAGGACCGACTTAGCACAGATACGCAGTATTTT. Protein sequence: CASSAPQDRLSTDTQYF.

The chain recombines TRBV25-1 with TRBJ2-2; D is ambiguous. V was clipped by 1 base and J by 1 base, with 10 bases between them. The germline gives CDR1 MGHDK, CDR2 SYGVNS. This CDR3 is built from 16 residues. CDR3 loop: CASSELVGRNTGELFF. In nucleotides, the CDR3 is TGTGCCAGCAGTGAATTAGTGGGTCGGAACACCGGGGAGCTGTTTTTT. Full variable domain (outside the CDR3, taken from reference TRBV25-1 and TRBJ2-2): EADIYQTPRYLVIGTGKKITLECSQTMGHDKMYWYQQDPGMELHLIHYSYGVNSTEKGDLSSESTVSRIRTEHFPLTLESARPSHTSQYLCASSELVGRNTGELFFGEGSRLTVL.

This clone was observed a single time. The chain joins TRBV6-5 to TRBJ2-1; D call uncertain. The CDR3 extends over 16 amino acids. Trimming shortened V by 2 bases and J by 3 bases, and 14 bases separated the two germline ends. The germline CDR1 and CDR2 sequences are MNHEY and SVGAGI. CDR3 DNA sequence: TGTGCCAGCAGTTACCGAACACGAATCAGCTACAATGAGCAGTTCTTC. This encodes CASSYRTRISYNEQFF.